This T cell receptor beta chain was identified in a study of control samples from healthy donors and cancer patients. The method was immunoSEQ multiplex PCR; TCRdb's version includes in-frame clones alone and lacks a portion of them. This table has around 79,000 clones, roughly 93% appearing once. There are a few counts of this clone. This receptor was obtained from a woman between 40 and 50 years old with lung cancer. The material sequenced was PBMCs.

This chain's CDR3 is CASSQSGNTEAFF. CDR3 bases: TGTGCCAGCAGCCAGTCCGGGAACACTGAAGCTTTCTTT. The chain employs TRBV14 and TRBJ1-1; D call uncertain. The ends were cut back, 3 bases at V and 1 base at J, with 6 bases in the middle. Germline CDR1 SGHDN, CDR2 FVKESK. The CDR3 is 13 amino acids.